Presented here are 6 T cell receptor beta chains from one specimen sequenced in a study of blood T cell repertoires in COVID-19. Here immunoSEQ multiplex PCR was the method, and the copy in TCRdb shows in-frame clones only, minus some. The data contain some 310,000 clones, 75% to 90% of them singletons. Sequenced input: peripheral blood. These receptors were taken from a woman aged 25 to 39 with COVID-19, enrolled during active disease.

This chain joins TRBV7-9 and TRBJ2-7; D possibly corresponds to TRBD2 (6 bases). The CDR3 sequence is 15 residues long. V lost 1 base and J 0 bases, leaving 10 bases between the germline ends. Germline loops: CDR1 SEHNR, CDR2 FQNEAQ (reference sequence). CDR3 in amino acids: CASSLGLGGSYEQYF. The CDR3 DNA reads as TGTGCCAGCAGCTTAGGACTAGGTGGCTCCTACGAGCAGTACTTC.

This chain connects TRBV29-1 to TRBJ1-2; a weak D match, TRBD1 (5 bases). V gave up 6 bases and J gave up 2 bases, with 13 bases separating them. In germline, CDR1 is SQVTM, CDR2 ANQGSEA. The CDR3 totals 13 residues. Written as DNA, the CDR3 is TGCAGCGTCGCAGGGTTTTTCAACTATGGCTACACCTTC. This gives the protein CSVAGFFNYGYTF.

V usage is TRBV5-1 and J usage is TRBJ2-2; 10 nucleotides agree with TRBD1. CDR1 is SGHRS and CDR2 is YFSETQ in the germline V gene. V trimming: 0 bases; J trimming: 4 bases; junction bases outside the gene matches: 3. CDR3 length: 16 amino acids. Here the CDR3 DNA reads TGCGCCAGCAGCTTGGGACAGGGGGCGAGCACCGGGGAGCTGTTTTTT. Its protein product is CASSLGQGASTGELFF.

The V call is TRBV7-2, the J call TRBJ1-6; 9 bases are shared with TRBD1. Trimming at V came to 0 bases and at J to 14 bases, leaving 5 bases not matched to a gene. Germline V gene sequence: CDR1 SGHTA, CDR2 FQGNSA. This CDR3 is built from 14 residues. CDR3 loop: CASSLATGGLALHF. In DNA, the CDR3 is TGTGCCAGCAGCTTAGCGACAGGGGGTTTAGCCCTCCACTTT.

The chain combines TRBV19 with TRBJ1-2; maybe TRBD1 (5 bases). Deletions cut 5 bases from V and 4 bases from J, with 14 bases between. CDR1 and CDR2 (germline): LNHDA, SQIVND (reference sequence). The CDR3 is 14 amino acids. The CDR3 loop reads CASSLQGGFYGYTF. The CDR3 DNA is TGTGCCAGTAGTCTCCAGGGTGGGTTCTATGGCTACACCTTC.

This clone showed up just once. The chain carries TRBV5-1 and TRBJ2-7; 7 bases are shared with TRBD1. The germline CDR1 and CDR2 sequences are SGHRS and YFSETQ. The CDR3 consists of 13 residues. The V gene end was trimmed by 5 bases and the J gene end by 2 bases; junction bases not matched to a gene: 4. The CDR3: CASRTGDTYEQYF. The CDR3 region has the DNA TGCGCCAGCAGAACAGGGGACACCTACGAGCAGTACTTC. The entire variable domain, with the rest obtained from reference TRBV5-1 and TRBJ2-7, is as follows: KAGVTQTPRYLIKTRGQQVTLSCSPISGHRSVSWYQQTPGQGLQFLFEYFSETQRNKGNFPGRFSGRQFSNSRSEMNVSTLELGDSALYLCASRTGDTYEQYFGPGTRLTVT.